This TCR beta chain was sequenced in a study of blood T cell repertoires in COVID-19. Study-wide background: Samples of COVID-19 (acute and convalescent) were obtained from the United States, Italy and Spain. T cells, B-cell-depleted T cells, or PBMCs supplied cDNA or gDNA.

CDR1 MNHEY and CDR2 SMNVEV come from the germline V gene (reference sequence). This CDR3 region has 14 residues. V shed 2 bases and J shed 6 bases, with 14 bases lying between them. Under the authors' procedure: It was from reference gene primer amplification that nucleated cell counts were estimated. TCRdb's copy holds only in-frame clones and misses some; the assay was immunoSEQ multiplex PCR. That table is the source of V, J and clone size, and D and trimming were worked out from the DNA. This sample has 90,000 to 130,000 clones; more than 75% occur once, and the top ten carry approximately 1.5%. In this sample, this clone turned up once.

The origin of this receptor is a man aged 35 to 55 with acute or convalescent COVID-19. Sequencing input: peripheral blood. The V gene is TRBV27, the J gene TRBJ2-7; D may be TRBD1 (6 bases). The CDR3 spells CASSLTTRGAEQYF. CDR3 in DNA: TGTGCCAGCAGTTTAACCACCAGGGGTGCCGAGCAGTACTTC.